A single sample gave rise to the 32 T cell receptor beta chains below, sequenced in a study of human T cells and chemical hapten exposure. Stated time point: pre-sensitization, week 0. The treatment is: therapeutic diphenylcyclopropenone sensitization with weekly scalp DPC. TCRdb fed the RACE reads into MiXCR, producing one record per CDR3 protein. Altogether 350,000 to 400,000 distinct CDR3 sequences are present, approximately 5% being singletons, with the ten largest covering just over 2.5%. Specimen: whole blood, collected in connection with sensitization to the hapten diphenylcyclopropenone (DPC). These TCRs come from a woman between 50 and 59 years old with alopecia areata. Some clones in this sample may be carry-over from other donors' samples.

This chain uses TRBV12-5 with TRBJ1-1, with 7 nucleotides matching TRBD1. V gave up 2 bases and J gave up 11 bases; unmatched junction bases: 8. This CDR3 has 13 amino acids. CDR1 is LGHNT and CDR2 is FRNRAP in the germline V gene. Here the CDR3 DNA reads TGTGCTAGTGGTTTGTACAGGGGCGATCAGGCTTTCTTT. This translates into CASGLYRGDQAFF.

The chain joins TRBV3-1 to TRBJ2-3; D is uncertain. The ends were cut back, 0 bases at V and 5 bases at J, with 9 bases in the middle. This CDR3 has 14 amino acids. CDR1 is LGHDT and CDR2 is YNNKEL in the germline V gene (reference sequence). CDR3 sequence (DNA): TGTGCCAGCAGCCAAGATATGGCAGGAGATACGCAGTATTTT. It translates to CASSQDMAGDTQYF.

This clonotype has only a few counts. The genes are TRBV6-2 or TRBV6-3 and TRBJ1-5; D may be TRBD1 (5 bases). Trimming removed 6 bases from V and 7 bases from J, with 16 bases in between. The CDR3 is made up of 14 amino acids. From germline, CDR1 is MNHEY and CDR2 SVGEGT. The CDR3 DNA sequence: TGTGCCAGCAGGCAAACAGGAAATGGACAGCCCCAGCATTTT. Its translation is CASRQTGNGQPQHF.

Many counts were recorded for this clonotype. The chain carries TRBV29-1 and TRBJ2-7; D may be TRBD1 (6 bases). Trimming removed 7 bases at V and 3 bases at J, with 13 bases between. Germline V lookup: CDR1 SQVTM, CDR2 ANQGSEA. The CDR3 is 12 amino acids. The CDR3 loop is CSARGDNYEQYF. The CDR3 nucleotides are TGCAGCGCCCGAGGGGACAACTACGAGCAGTACTTC.

In its sample, this clonotype was seen many times. V gene TRBV4-1 combines with J gene TRBJ1-4; 7 bases line up with TRBD1. The CDR3 sequence is 16 residues long. Germline assignment: CDR1 MGHRA and CDR2 YSYEKL. V lost 6 bases to trimming and J lost 4 bases; unmatched junction nucleotides: 11. The CDR3 sequence: CASSSDPGQSNEKLFF. CDR3 DNA: TGCGCCAGCAGTTCCGATCCGGGACAGAGTAATGAAAAACTGTTTTTT.

This clonotype occurred a few times. This chain connects TRBV21-1 to TRBJ2-1. TRBV21-1 is a pseudogene. The CDR3 sequence is 20 residues long. This CDR3 is CASSKESGENDRRSYNEQFF. In DNA form, the CDR3 reads TGTGCCAGCAGCAAAGAAAGTGGGGAAAATGACAGGCGCTCCTACAATGAGCAGTTCTTC.

This clonotype was seen only a few times. The V gene is TRBV6-1, the J gene TRBJ1-3; a possible D gene is TRBD1 (5 bases). The CDR3 length is 14 residues. Trimming took 2 bases from V and 5 from J, leaving 10 bases between them. Germline V gives CDR1 MNHNS, CDR2 SASEGT. For the CDR3, the DNA is TGTGCCAGCAGTGAATCAGGGTCTCGAAACACCATATATTTT. This sequence encodes CASSESGSRNTIYF.

This clonotype appeared a few times. The V call is TRBV24-1, the J call TRBJ2-7; 7 bases are a match to TRBD1. The CDR3 is made up of 16 amino acids. J gave up 3 bases and V 3 bases, and 10 bases lay outside the gene matches. CDR1 KGHDR and CDR2 SFDVKD come from the germline V gene. CDR3 coding DNA: TGTGCCACCAGTGATCAACACCGGACAGGACTCTACGAGCAGTACTTC. Its translation: CATSDQHRTGLYEQYF.

This clonotype was seen a few times. This chain connects TRBV28 to TRBJ2-1; D is ambiguous. Between the trimmed V and J ends, which lost 5 bases and 5 bases, there was a span of 16 bases. This CDR3 is 15 amino acids long. Germline V gene lookup returns CDR1 MDHEN and CDR2 SYDVKM. For the CDR3, the DNA is TGTGCCAGCAGTCCAGGTAGCCCGGTCGACAATGAGCAGTTCTTC. This sequence encodes CASSPGSPVDNEQFF.

This clonotype was seen many times. V gene TRBV5-1 combines with J gene TRBJ1-5; D unresolved. V lost 0 bases and J lost 7, with 11 bases in between. The V gene's germline CDR1 is SGHRS and CDR2 YFSETQ. The CDR3 extends over 14 amino acids. The CDR3 loop reads CASSLGGLWQPQHF. The DNA of the CDR3 is TGCGCCAGCAGCTTGGGAGGGTTGTGGCAGCCCCAGCATTTT.

This clonotype has a count of ten or more. J is TRBJ2-3 and V is TRBV5-1; D might be TRBD1 (5 bases). Germline V gene lookup returns CDR1 SGHRS and CDR2 YFSETQ. Trimming pared 2 bases from V and 6 bases from J, leaving 19 bases between. This CDR3 is 16 amino acids long. The CDR3 loop reads CASSFNGARRLDTQYF. CDR3 DNA: TGCGCCAGCAGCTTTAATGGGGCGCGCCGTTTGGATACGCAGTATTTT.

This clonotype was seen ten or more times. The chain employs TRBV27 and TRBJ1-6; no clear D. Per the germline V gene, CDR1 is MNHEY and CDR2 is SMNVEV (reference sequence). The CDR3 consists of 12 residues. V lost 6 bases and J 6 bases, leaving 6 bases between the germline ends. CDR3 loop: CASRTINSPLHF. DNA for the CDR3: TGTGCCAGCAGAACCATTAATTCACCCCTCCACTTT.

This clonotype was observed many times. The chain employs TRBV5-6 and TRBJ2-7; 15 bases match TRBD2. CDR3 size: 18 residues. V dropped 4 bases and J dropped 2; count of bases not matched to a gene: 10. Germline CDR1 and CDR2: SGHDT and YYEEEE. CDR3 sequence (DNA): TGTGCCAGCAGCCGTCCCGGGACTAGCGGGGGGCCCCCCTACGAGCAGTACTTC. Translated: CASSRPGTSGGPPYEQYF.

The sample holds many counts of this clonotype. The chain recombines TRBV27 with TRBJ2-2; 8 nucleotides match TRBD2. Germline assignment: CDR1 MNHEY and CDR2 SMNVEV (reference sequence). The CDR3 sequence is 15 residues long. With 8 bases clipped from V and 3 bases from J, the junction kept 8 bases outside the gene matches. The CDR3 bases are TGTGCCAGCGGTAATAGCGGGATGTACACCGGGGAGCTGTTTTTT. This translates into CASGNSGMYTGELFF.

V usage is TRBV28 and J usage is TRBJ1-6; D may be TRBD1 (6 bases). This CDR3 comprises 19 residues. Germline CDR1 is MDHEN and CDR2 is SYDVKM. V dropped 6 bases and J dropped 4 bases, with 25 bases sitting between them. CDR3 loop: CASSDPGQSLSSYNSPLHF. CDR3 nucleotide sequence: TGTGCCAGCAGCGATCCAGGACAGAGTTTAAGTTCGTATAATTCACCCCTCCACTTT.

There are a few counts of this clonotype. The chain has TRBV3-1 and TRBJ1-1; D ambiguous. The CDR3 extends over 14 amino acids. CDR1 and CDR2 from the germline V gene are LGHDT and YNNKEL (reference sequence). Trimming removed 0 bases from V and 3 bases from J, with 8 bases in between. The CDR3 DNA reads TGTGCCAGCAGCCAAGATAGCCGGGACACTGAAGCTTTCTTT. It specifies CASSQDSRDTEAFF.

In this sample, this clonotype turned up many times. The chain combines TRBV28 with TRBJ2-5, with D unclear. This CDR3 has 11 amino acids. V was clipped by 2 bases and J by 7 bases, with 5 bases between them. The germline V gene encodes CDR1 MDHEN and CDR2 SYDVKM. CDR3 amino acids: CASSLEVTQYF. The DNA for the CDR3 is TGTGCCAGCAGTTTAGAGGTGACCCAGTACTTC. The complete variable domain, with remaining parts taken from reference TRBV28 and TRBJ2-5, reads DVKVTQSSRYLVKRTGEKVFLECVQDMDHENMFWYRQDPGLGLRLIYFSYDVKMKEKGDIPEGYSVSREKKERFSLILESASTNQTSMYLCASSLEVTQYFGPGTRLLVL.

This clonotype occurred many times. The chain links TRBV20-1 to TRBJ2-7; the D gene is possibly TRBD2 (5 bases). Trimming left V 1 base short and J 3 bases short, with 7 bases between. The V gene's germline CDR1 is DFQATT and CDR2 SNEGSKA (reference sequence). CDR3 length equals 12 residues. The CDR3 nucleotides are TGCAGTGCTAGAGGGACTTACTACGAGCAGTACTTC. Its translation is CSARGTYYEQYF.

This chain joins TRBV6-2 or TRBV6-3 and TRBJ1-5; possible D gene TRBD1, 6 bases. There are 15 residues in the CDR3. Germline lookup yields CDR1 MNHEY and CDR2 SVGEGT. Trimming took 1 base from V and 4 from J, leaving 11 bases between them. CDR3 DNA: TGTGCCAGCAGTTACTTGACAGGACAAAATCAGCCCCAGCATTTT. Amino acids: CASSYLTGQNQPQHF.

This clonotype was counted a few times. The chain employs TRBV6-8 and TRBJ2-7; 8 nucleotides align to TRBD1. V was pared by 6 bases and J by 5 bases, with 12 bases of the junction left unmatched. Germline values: CDR1 MNHGY, CDR2 SAAAGT. The CDR3 extends over 15 amino acids. Here the CDR3 reads CASRGRTGFPHEQYF. CDR3 coding DNA: TGTGCCAGCAGGGGACGGACAGGGTTTCCCCACGAGCAGTACTTC.

The chain employs TRBV19 and TRBJ1-2; D uncertain. Germline assignment: CDR1 LNHDA and CDR2 SQIVND (reference sequence). There are 13 residues in the CDR3. V was trimmed by 0 bases and J by 4 bases, leaving 6 bases between them. This CDR3 reads CASSIDPFYGYTF. The CDR3 bases are TGTGCCAGTAGTATAGACCCCTTCTATGGCTACACCTTC.

This clonotype has a count of ten or more. The gene calls are TRBV7-8 and TRBJ1-5; 7 nucleotides line up with TRBD1. Germline V gives CDR1 SGHVS, CDR2 FQNEAQ. V shed 3 bases, J shed 1 base, and the junction held 3 bases outside the gene matches. CDR3 length: 15 amino acids. CDR3 nucleotide sequence: TGTGCCAGCAGCTTCGTACAGGGGAGCAATCAGCCCCAGCATTTT. It encodes CASSFVQGSNQPQHF.

This clonotype was seen only a few times. This chain connects TRBV4-3 to TRBJ2-1, with D possibly TRBD2 on 5 matching bases. V was trimmed by 2 bases and J by 6 bases, leaving 8 bases between them. The CDR3 extends over 13 amino acids. Germline V gene lookup returns CDR1 LGHNA and CDR2 YSLEER. In nucleotides, the CDR3 is TGCGCCAGCAGCCAAAGCCGGGGCAATGAGCAGTTCTTC. The encoded protein is CASSQSRGNEQFF.

This clonotype was counted between two and nine times. The chain combines TRBV6-1 with TRBJ2-3, with TRBD1 identical over 7 bases. With 4 bases clipped from V and 4 bases from J, the junction kept 8 bases outside the gene matches. The CDR3 contains 15 residues. The germline V gene has CDR1 MNHNS and CDR2 SASEGT. Here the CDR3 reads CASSVVGTAPDTQYF. Written as DNA, the CDR3 is TGTGCCAGCAGTGTTGTTGGGACAGCCCCAGATACGCAGTATTTT.

This clonotype has a handful of counts. The chain combines TRBV27 with TRBJ1-2, with TRBD1 matching 10 bases. The CDR3 consists of 14 residues. Germline lookup yields CDR1 MNHEY and CDR2 SMNVEV (reference sequence). V lost 10 bases to trimming and J lost 0 bases; unmatched junction nucleotides: 5. The CDR3 region is CATLGQGSNYGYTF. CDR3 nucleotides: TGTGCCACCCTGGGACAGGGGTCTAACTATGGCTACACCTTC.

This clonotype was observed a few times. The chain employs TRBV29-1 and TRBJ1-5; D is undetermined. Trimming took 4 bases from V and 0 from J, leaving 7 bases between them. Germline V gene data show CDR1 as SQVTM and CDR2 as ANQGSEA. The CDR3 spans 13 residues. CDR3 bases: TGCAGCGTTGCAGGCCATAGCAATCAGCCCCAGCATTTT. It yields the protein CSVAGHSNQPQHF.

This clonotype was seen ten or more times. The chain recombines TRBV12-3 or TRBV12-4 with TRBJ1-1; perhaps TRBD1 as D (6 bases). V lost 5 bases and J 11 bases, leaving 12 bases between the germline ends. The CDR3 length is 11 residues. Here the CDR3 reads CASSPTGTAFF. The CDR3 DNA reads as TGTGCCAGCAGTCCAACAGGGACCGCTTTCTTT.

The table lists this clonotype with many counts. The genes are TRBV18 and TRBJ1-1; tentative D call: TRBD1 (6 bases). Germline CDR1 and CDR2: KGHSH and LQKENI. The V and J ends lost 3 bases and 8 bases respectively, with 25 bases between them. The length of the CDR3 is 17 residues. CDR3 loop: CASSPPVGQGTLNEAFF. DNA for the CDR3: TGTGCCAGCTCACCCCCCGTGGGGCAGGGGACATTGAACGAAGCTTTCTTT.

This clonotype was picked up many times. The rearrangement joins TRBV6-6 to TRBJ1-5; D is possibly TRBD1 (6 bases). The CDR3 runs to 16 residues. V gave up 8 bases and J gave up 2 bases, with 19 bases separating them. Germline V gives CDR1 MNHNY, CDR2 SVGAGI (reference sequence). CDR3 sequence (DNA): TGTGCCAGCGAACCCGCCCAGGGGATAGGCAATCAGCCCCAGCATTTT. Protein product: CASEPAQGIGNQPQHF.

The table lists this clonotype with many counts. The CDR3 DNA reads as TGTGCCAGCAGCGTGGTGGGGTCCTCTGGAAACACCATATATTTT. This sequence encodes CASSVVGSSGNTIYF. This sequence joins TRBV9 and TRBJ1-3; D is ambiguous. Trimming shortened V by 2 bases and J by 0 bases, and 9 bases separated the two germline ends. This CDR3 spans 15 amino acids. The germline gives CDR1 SGDLS, CDR2 YYNGEE.

This clonotype turned up a few times. This chain connects TRBV6-2 or TRBV6-3 to TRBJ1-5; 7 nucleotides match TRBD1. CDR1 and CDR2 (germline): MNHEY, SVGEGT. Trimming removed 8 bases from V and 6 bases from J; junction bases left unmatched: 7. The CDR3 has 13 residues. CDR3 in amino acids: CASVYRGGQPQHF. The CDR3 nucleotides are TGTGCCAGCGTCTACAGGGGTGGTCAGCCCCAGCATTTT.

As for this clonotype: A much larger clone differs by one base, so this may be a read error. J is TRBJ1-3 and V is TRBV29-1; D is uncertain. The CDR3 totals 14 residues. Trimming removed 1 base from V and 3 bases from J, with 10 bases in between. Germline V gene sequence: CDR1 SQVTM, CDR2 ANQGSEA. The CDR3 spells CSVEGSVGGNTIYF. CDR3 in DNA: TGCAGCGTTGAAGGGTCGGTAGGTGGAAACACCATATATTTT.